The present T cell receptor (beta chain) was sequenced within a study of identifying expanded T cells in peripheral blood. Healthy donors had no documented immune events, such as infections, while sampled. The study's findings and limits: About 1.2 clones differed between technical replicates, versus around 16 and 19 over time.

With respect to this clone: What it recognizes is unknown.

Repertoires were generated with immunoSEQ multiplex PCR, while TCRdb's copy carries only in-frame clones and drops some. The sample shows about 50,000 clones, about four fifths of them seen only once. Sequenced input: blood. The receptor's source is a person between 18 and 75 years old in good health.

The CDR3 DNA sequence: TGTGCCAGCAGCTTAACGCGGGAGGGCCTCAATGAGCAGTTCTTC. It encodes CASSLTREGLNEQFF. The gene calls are TRBV7-2 and TRBJ2-1; 9 nucleotides align to TRBD2. The germline CDR1 and CDR2 sequences are SGHTA and FQGNSA. The CDR3 consists of 15 residues. Germline trimming cut 2 bases from V and 6 bases from J; bases unmatched to any gene: 5.